The 19 T cell receptor beta chains presented below share a single source sample, sequenced in a study of T cells in Graves' hyperthyroidism and ophthalmopathy. RNA transcripts yielded amplified TCR beta CDR3 regions. TCR CDR3 regions were first amplified by RT-PCR with HTBI primers. TCRdb reprocessed the multiplex PCR reads via MiXCR and lists one record per CDR3 protein. The sample carries 640,000 or so distinct CDR3 sequences, 12% to 15% recorded once. The sample taken for sequencing was blood. Every receptor here comes from a woman aged 18-35 years with Graves' ophthalmopathy.

The table lists this clonotype with many counts. This chain joins TRBV2 and TRBJ1-3, with D hard to call. V dropped 7 bases and J dropped 4 bases, with 8 bases sitting between them. The CDR3 contains 12 residues. CDR1 SNHLY and CDR2 FYNNEI come from the germline V gene. CDR3 coding DNA: TGTGCCAGCACTTTTGGCGGAAACACCATATATTTT. Its translation: CASTFGGNTIYF.

This clonotype appeared many times. This chain links TRBV19 with TRBJ2-1; D is perhaps TRBD2 (5 bases). The germline V and J ends were trimmed by 6 bases and 1 base, with 16 bases remaining between them. Germline CDR1 is LNHDA and CDR2 is SQIVND (reference sequence). This CDR3 has 16 residues. CDR3 region: CASRRAAEASYNEQFF. The CDR3, as DNA: TGTGCCAGTAGAAGGGCAGCGGAGGCTTCCTACAATGAGCAGTTCTTC.

This clonotype was seen at least ten times. This chain links TRBV30 with TRBJ1-2, with 7 bases identical to TRBD1. The V segment lost 3 bases and the J segment 7 bases; nucleotides outside the gene matches: 8. CDR1 is GTSNPN, CDR2 SVGIG, per germline (reference sequence). The CDR3 totals 13 residues. The CDR3 spells CAWRLDRRLGYTF. CDR3 coding DNA: TGTGCCTGGAGACTGGACAGGCGGCTTGGCTACACCTTC.

The rearrangement uses TRBV25-1 and TRBJ1-2; tentatively, D is TRBD1 (5 bases). Trimming removed 2 bases at V and 4 bases at J, with 8 bases between. The CDR3 is 13 amino acids. The germline gives CDR1 MGHDK, CDR2 SYGVNS. The CDR3 DNA follows: TGTGCCAGCAGTGAACAGGGACTCTATGGCTACACCTTC. Translating it yields CASSEQGLYGYTF.

The rearrangement links TRBV28 to TRBJ1-5, with 8 bases lining up with TRBD1. CDR1 and CDR2 from the germline V gene are MDHEN and SYDVKM. V was clipped by 3 bases and J by 4 bases; unmatched bases: 2. The CDR3 runs 14 residues. The CDR3 coding sequence is TGTGCCAGCAGTTTTCGGACAGGGAATCAGCCCCAGCATTTT. Protein sequence: CASSFRTGNQPQHF.

This clonotype was seen only a few times. DNA of the CDR3: TGTGCCAGTAGTATAGAACTAGCGGGCCGCTACGAGCAGTACTTC. It is translated as CASSIELAGRYEQYF. The chain combines TRBV19 with TRBJ2-7; TRBD2 matches at 9 bases. This CDR3 is built from 15 residues. The V segment lost 0 bases and the J segment 3 bases; nucleotides outside the gene matches: 3. Germline lookup yields CDR1 LNHDA and CDR2 SQIVND (reference sequence). Filled out from reference TRBV19 and TRBJ2-7, the complete variable domain reads DGGITQSPKYLFRKEGQNVTLSCEQNLNHDAMYWYRQDPGQGLRLIYYSQIVNDFQKGDIAEGYSVSREKKESFPLTVTSAQKNPTAFYLCASSIELAGRYEQYFGPGTRLTVT.

This clonotype was detected ten times or more. The chain links TRBV20-1 to TRBJ2-3, with D perhaps matching TRBD1 (6 bases). The ends were cut back, 7 bases at V and 0 bases at J, with 11 bases in the middle. The V gene's germline CDR1 is DFQATT and CDR2 SNEGSKA (reference sequence). This CDR3 is 13 amino acids long. The CDR3 here is CSVRTESTDTQYF. The CDR3 nucleotides read TGCAGTGTTCGGACAGAGAGCACAGATACGCAGTATTTT.

Turning to this clonotype: The junction and the germline gene differ at one end; a read error may be behind it. CDR3 sequence reads: CASSSRTSGRPGRETQYF. The DNA for the CDR3 is TGTGCTAGCAGCTCCCGGACTAGCGGAAGACCGGGTCGAGAGACCCAGTACTTC. V gene TRBV7-7 combines with J gene TRBJ2-5, with TRBD2 matching over 10 bases. This CDR3 spans 18 amino acids. CDR1 SSHAT and CDR2 FNYEAQ come from the germline V gene (reference sequence).

This clonotype was counted at least ten times. The V gene is TRBV3-1, the J gene TRBJ1-3; D is unclear. CDR1 and CDR2 from the germline V gene are LGHDT and YNNKEL (reference sequence). Trimming removed 7 bases at V and 0 bases at J, with 10 bases between. The CDR3 contains 14 residues. CDR3 in DNA: TGTGCCAGCAAATACGGCCACTCTGGAAACACCATATATTTT. It is translated as CASKYGHSGNTIYF.

This clonotype appeared many times. The chain has TRBV3-1 and TRBJ2-5; 8 bases fit TRBD1. Germline V lookup: CDR1 LGHDT, CDR2 YNNKEL (reference sequence). This CDR3 region has 14 residues. V lost 1 base to trimming and J lost 6 bases; unmatched junction nucleotides: 4. CDR3 region: CASSQGTGKQTQYF. The CDR3 DNA sequence: TGTGCCAGCAGCCAAGGGACAGGGAAACAGACCCAGTACTTC.

This clonotype has at least ten counts. The chain has TRBV7-2 and TRBJ2-7; 13 bases map to TRBD2. V was clipped by 3 bases and J by 5 bases; unmatched bases: 4. The germline CDR1 and CDR2 sequences are SGHTA and FQGNSA. CDR3 size: 15 residues. The chain's CDR3 is CASSLGGLAGDEQYF. CDR3 sequence (DNA): TGTGCCAGCAGCTTGGGCGGACTAGCGGGAGACGAGCAGTACTTC.

This clonotype was observed many times. This chain links TRBV4-1 with TRBJ2-7; D is perhaps TRBD1 or TRBD2 (6 bases each). Trimming shortened V by 4 bases and J by 5 bases, and 21 bases separated the two germline ends. Germline values: CDR1 MGHRA, CDR2 YSYEKL. This CDR3 comprises 16 residues. The chain's CDR3 is CASSLYQGLGEDEQYF. CDR3 in DNA: TGCGCCAGCAGCCTGTACCAGGGGCTAGGGGAGGACGAGCAGTACTTC.

This clonotype was recorded at least ten times. V is TRBV20-1 and J is TRBJ2-3, with 11 bases fitting TRBD2. CDR3 length: 16 residues. V shed 0 bases, J shed 6 bases, and the junction held 8 bases outside the gene matches. Germline CDR1 DFQATT, CDR2 SNEGSKA (reference sequence). The CDR3 protein is CSARDLISGRADTQYF. CDR3 bases: TGCAGTGCTAGAGATTTGATTAGCGGGAGGGCCGATACGCAGTATTTT.

This clonotype came up many times. The V and J genes are TRBV20-1 and TRBJ2-5; D call uncertain. CDR3 size: 13 residues. Germline assignment: CDR1 DFQATT and CDR2 SNEGSKA (reference sequence). The germline V and J ends were trimmed by 0 bases and 5 bases, with 10 bases remaining between them. CDR3 sequence reads: CSARDDIRETQYF. CDR3 nucleotides: TGCAGTGCTAGAGACGACATCCGGGAGACCCAGTACTTC.

The table lists this clonotype with many counts. V is TRBV12-3 or TRBV12-4 and J is TRBJ1-4, with D uncertain. V shed 5 bases and J shed 6 bases, with 13 bases lying between them. The CDR3 length is 14 residues. The DNA of the CDR3 is TGTGCCAGCAGTCGGAGACATTCAGATGAAAAACTGTTTTTT. It encodes CASSRRHSDEKLFF.

In its sample, this clonotype was seen a few times. Since a much larger clone is just one base distant, this may be a read error. This sequence joins TRBV7-2 and TRBJ2-1; D is possibly TRBD1 or TRBD2 (5 bases each). Germline V CDR1 and CDR2: SGHTA, FQGNSA. The CDR3 has 14 amino acids. The CDR3 spells CAGSTGTTYNEQFF. CDR3 bases: TGTGCCGGCAGCACCGGGACCACATACAATGAGCAGTTCTTC. Variable domain in full (rest from reference TRBV7-2 and TRBJ2-1): GAGVSQSPSNKVTEKGKDVELRCDPISGHTALYWYRQSLGQGLEFLIYFQGNSAPDKSGLPSDRFSAERTGGSVSTLTIQRTQQEDSAVYLCAGSTGTTYNEQFFGPGTRLTVL.

In this sample, this clonotype turned up a few times. This sequence may be a read error, since a much larger clone differs from it by one base. The rearrangement uses TRBV6-2 or TRBV6-3 and TRBJ2-7, with D perhaps being TRBD1 or TRBD2 (7 bases each). The CDR3 consists of 15 residues. Deletions cut 6 bases from V and 3 bases from J, with 18 bases between. Germline V lookup: CDR1 MNHEY, CDR2 SVGEGT. The CDR3 region is CASSPGLGGLYEQYF. CDR3 coding DNA: TGTGCCAGCAGCCCCGGACTAGGGGGCCTCTACGAGCAGTACTTC.

The V gene is TRBV28, the J gene TRBJ2-7, with a tentative D call TRBD2 (5 bases). V lost 1 base and J 5 bases, leaving 15 bases between the germline ends. CDR3 length: 15 residues. The germline CDR1 and CDR2 sequences are MDHEN and SYDVKM. This chain's CDR3 is CASSLYLATPDEQYF. The CDR3 DNA reads as TGTGCCAGCAGTTTATACCTAGCCACCCCCGACGAGCAGTACTTC.

The CDR3 sequence: CASSYSSRGTAEAFF. The DNA for the CDR3 is TGTGCCAGCAGTTACTCGAGCAGGGGAACAGCTGAAGCTTTCTTT. The V and J genes are TRBV6-2 or TRBV6-3 and TRBJ1-1, with TRBD1 as a possible D gene (6 bases). The CDR3 is 15 amino acids. Trimming stripped 0 bases from V and 6 bases from J, with 14 bases between. The germline CDR1 and CDR2 sequences are MNHEY and SVGEGT.